This section outlines one T cell receptor beta chain sequence together with its context. The junction does not match germline at one end; this may be a read error. TCRdb passed the PCR reads through MiXCR, listing each CDR3 protein once. The profile shows over 85,000 distinct CDR3 sequences, roughly 51% of them singletons. The data belong to a study of CDR3 diversity in severe acne. This CDR3 has 17 residues. Per the germline V gene, CDR1 is SGHDT and CDR2 is YYEEEE. The gene calls are TRBV5-6 and TRBJ2-3; D possibly matches TRBD1 or TRBD2 (6 bases each). The receptor was derived from a male donor with acne. Sequenced material: blood. CDR3 in amino acids: CASGLGRWGARTDTQYF. The CDR3 DNA follows: TGTGCCAGCGGCTTGGGTAGATGGGGGGCGAGGACAGATACGCAGTATTTT.